This T cell receptor (beta chain) was captured by sequencing in a study of T-cell memory formation after mild COVID-19. At the level of the study: Across donors, TCR clusters were largely donor specific. Study-level points and caveats: The study found balanced CD4/CD8 in clones contracting day 15 to 85 and a CD4+ lean in later expanders. Most CD4+ clones that shrank were in CM and EM, while CD8+ ones turned up in EMRA.

Details on this clonotype: Its antigen is undetermined.

Germline V gives CDR1 DFQATT, CDR2 SNEGSKA (reference sequence). This CDR3 spans 14 amino acids. V trimming: 5 bases; J trimming: 6 bases; junction bases outside the gene matches: 10. Sample barcodes and UMIs were carried by the TCR alpha and TCR beta cDNA libraries that 5'RACE generated with constant-segment primers. TCRdb reanalysed the 5' RACE reads using MiXCR and keeps one entry per CDR3 protein. The repertoire holds about 200,000 distinct CDR3 sequences, with 16% as singletons. Sequences were obtained from PBMCs or a T cell subset sorted from them (not recorded which). The J gene is TRBJ1-2, the V gene TRBV20-1; TRBD1 matches at 9 bases. This TCR derives from an adult woman who had mild COVID-19 (a few samples of this study predate the infection). Cell type and time point are not known. The CDR3 reads CSAGGQGYLDGYTF. The DNA of the CDR3 is TGCAGTGCTGGGGGACAGGGATATTTGGATGGCTACACCTTC.